This TCR beta chain was recovered during a study of T cell responses to AZD1222 COVID-19 vaccine. Study context: The study pooled second doses at about 4 or about 12 weeks. Study observations and caveats: Clonal diversity may have been underestimated in mostly white British donors. Vaccine-associated CD4 TCRs ranged over spike, dominating at 160-218 and 743-854.

On this clone itself: The antigen remains unidentified.

From germline, CDR1 is SGHDN and CDR2 FVKESK. The V end lost 0 bases, the J end lost 2 bases, and 4 bases lay between the germline ends. There are 13 residues in the CDR3. This table comes from immunoSEQ multiplex PCR, and its TCRdb copy is limited to in-frame clones, with some not included. The sample has 75,000 to 85,000 clones; 75% to 90% are singletons. The source material was peripheral blood, sampled on day 0 of AZD1222 vaccination. The chain uses TRBV14 and TRBJ2-5; D is uncertain. This TCR derives from an adult in good health. The CDR3 is CASSQELQETQYF. The CDR3 coding sequence is TGTGCCAGCAGCCAAGAACTGCAAGAGACCCAGTACTTC.